This T cell receptor beta chain originates from a study of blood T cell repertoires in COVID-19. The germline V gene encodes CDR1 SGHVS and CDR2 FQNEAQ. The CDR3 covers 15 residues. The V gene end was trimmed by 1 base and the J gene end by 0 bases; junction bases not matched to a gene: 3. Assay used: immunoSEQ multiplex PCR; TCRdb lists only in-frame clones, some missing. Of about 280,000 clones in the sample, 85% are singletons; the top ten hold 5.1%. This sequence originates from a man aged 50 or older with active or convalescent COVID-19. The chain is built from TRBV7-8 and TRBJ2-7, with TRBD2 matching 7 bases. Material for sequencing was peripheral blood. CDR3 amino acids: CASSLEAGRSYEQYF. CDR3 in DNA: TGTGCCAGCAGCTTAGAAGCGGGACGCTCCTACGAGCAGTACTTC.